This TCR beta chain was retrieved from a study of OX40 agonist ivuxolimab in advanced cancers. Study background: Those treated in dose escalation had hepatocellular carcinoma, melanoma, renal cell cancer or head and neck cancer. Previous treatment with anti-PD-1, anti-PD-L1 or anti-CTLA-4 therapy was allowed; about 44% had received some. Study-level results: The average count of expanded clones was higher among CD8+ T cells than among CD4+. Clonal expansion was seen in CD4+ and CD8+ blood T cells by week 6 at 0.1 to 3.0 mg/kg.

This clone was seen once. Its antigen is not identified. The CDR3 has 13 residues. Per the germline V gene, CDR1 is KGHSH and CDR2 is LQKENI. The data were produced by immunoSEQ multiplex PCR, yet TCRdb's version contains in-frame clones alone and is incomplete. The sample comprises some 110,000 clones, roughly 90% of which are singletons, and approximately 0.81% rests with the top ten. This clonotype was sampled from an adult with an advanced solid tumor such as melanoma, head and neck, liver or kidney cancer. The chain links TRBV18 to TRBJ2-5, with D perhaps TRBD1 (5 bases). The DNA end lines up better with TRBJ2-7; the J call may be wrong. The specimen comprised CD4+ or CD8+ T cells sorted from blood, sampled in a trial of the OX40 agonist ivuxolimab. The CDR3 nucleotides are TGTGCCAGCTCACCTGCAGGGTACGACGAGCAGTACTTC. Translation gives CASSPAGYDEQYF.